This T cell receptor beta chain was documented in a study of T cell responses to AZD1222 COVID-19 vaccine (dated by TCRdb to about 2021). As for the study more broadly: Because spike-specific TCR depth and breadth did not differ between the two schedules, AZD1222 recipients who got a second dose at roughly 4 weeks were pooled with those who got a second dose at roughly 12 weeks. Trial participants were enrolled by age into subgroups of 18-55, 56-69 and 70-plus years, and around 150, 28 and 57 TCR-sequenced participants, respectively, were included in these subgroups. TCR sequencing covered 230 or so trial participants: around 210 given two doses of AZD1222 and around 25 given two doses of MenACWY control vaccine.

In this sample, this clone turned up a few times. The target of this receptor is not known. No much larger clonotype is one base removed from it; base qualities were not supplied. The CDR3 regions of human TCRbeta chains were analyzed by immunosequencing. The source study handled its data this way. TCRs in the repertoires were matched against a reference library of SARS-CoV-2-specific TCRs that had been generated with the MIRA antigen-specificity platform. Breadth meant the fraction of unique TCRs that were SARS-CoV-2-associated, whereas depth meant the fraction of total T cells that were SARS-CoV-2-associated. Using the MIRA data, each spike-specific TCR was assigned both to the spike region to which the TCR was reactive and to a CD4 or CD8 class. Log10-transformed breadth and depth values were compared by one-way ANOVA with Sidak's multiple comparisons tests. Sourced from immuneACCESS, this table was stored by TCRdb with only in-frame sequences that have V and J called. A share of the clones is absent; for the studies checked, an unresolved V gene accounts for under half, and the remainder has no known explanation. The DNA gave D and trimming, while V, J and clone size come from that table. The sample table records about 99,000 clones; about 94% of these occur just once. The top ten constitute 5% of the sample.

From its cysteine to its phenylalanine, the CDR3 spans 15 amino acids. Only the CDR3 DNA is retained, 45 bases long and in frame from the first base. CDR1 and CDR2, per the germline V gene, are SGHDN and FVKESK. V was cut back by 9 bases and J by 6 bases, leaving a gap of 20 bases between them. What the study reported, not specific to this receptor: Reportedly, almost half of the unique spike-specific TCRs recognized epitopes lying outside the regions that are mutated in the B.1.351 and B.1.1.7 variants. The vaccine-associated CD4 TCRs covered the entire spike protein, and the dominant responses fell in regions 160-218 and 743-854. Because no day 14 peak-response samples were available, the repertoires could be characterized only after the peak T cell response. In the small 56-69-year group, the increase in depth fell short of significance, most likely because of low power. Conclusions about previously exposed vaccinees are limited because only six or seven AZD1222 recipients were SARS-CoV-2 seropositive at baseline. Participants were mostly white British, with more females than males. The authors suggested clonal diversity may have been underestimated. A significant rise in spike-specific TCR breadth and depth was observed after two AZD1222 doses relative to day 0 and relative to MenACWY recipients.

The time point label, as the study defines it: baseline before first vaccination. Samples from vaccinated people were obtained from the UK trials COV001 and COV002, which included a single-blind randomized controlled phase 2/3 trial of AZD1222 (ChAdOx1 nCoV-19) in healthy adults. For TCRbeta chain sequencing, PBMC samples from trial participants were taken at day 0 and at day 28 after the second dose. The sequence links TRBV14 to TRBJ1-4, with the D gene call left open. This receptor was obtained from an adult in good health. Sequencing was performed on peripheral blood, taken on day 0 of AZD1222 vaccination. The nucleotide sequence is given as TGTGCCAGTCGAACCTCTGGGAGGCGTTATGAAAAACTGTTTTTT. The encoded protein is CASRTSGRRYEKLFF.